This T cell receptor (beta chain) was sequenced during a study of CD8+CD57+ T cells in acquired aplastic anemia. Study context: Mean yield of DNA from sorted CD4+ and CD8+ cells was 3 to 3.5 ug. General study points: CD8+ Simpson's diversity in patients was not significantly different from that in controls.

Trimming removed 2 bases from V and 2 bases from J, with 16 bases in between. The CDR3 covers 17 residues. Germline V gives CDR1 SSHAT, CDR2 FNYEAQ (reference sequence). Genomic DNA acted as the template from which TCR beta VDJ combination and CDR3 sequence profiling were carried out. TCRdb processed the reads anew with MiXCR; each CDR3 protein has one entry. This sample has about 140,000 distinct CDR3 sequences, with about 40% found just once. Note on this clonotype: Antigen specificity is unknown.

This chain joins TRBV7-7 and TRBJ1-5; TRBD1 might be the D (6 bases). Sample: sorted CD4+, CD8+, or CD8+CD57+ T cells (not recorded which) from PBMCs. This clonotype was sampled from a human donor in good health, serving as a control. CDR3 sequence (DNA): TGTGCCAGCAGCTTATACGTCAGGGGCAGGGGCAATCAGCCCCAGCATTTT. It translates to CASSLYVRGRGNQPQHF.